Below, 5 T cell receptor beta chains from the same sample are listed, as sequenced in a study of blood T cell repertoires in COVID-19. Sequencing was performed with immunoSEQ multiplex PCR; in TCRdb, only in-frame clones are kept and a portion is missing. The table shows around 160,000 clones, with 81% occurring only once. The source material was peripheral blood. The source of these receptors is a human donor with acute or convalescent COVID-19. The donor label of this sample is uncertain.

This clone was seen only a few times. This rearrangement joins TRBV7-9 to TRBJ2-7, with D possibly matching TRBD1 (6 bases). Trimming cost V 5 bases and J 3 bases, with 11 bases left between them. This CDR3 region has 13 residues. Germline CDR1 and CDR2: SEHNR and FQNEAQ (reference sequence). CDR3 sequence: CASSLPTGYEQYF. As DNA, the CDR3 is TGTGCCAGCAGCCTACCGACAGGCTACGAGCAGTACTTC.

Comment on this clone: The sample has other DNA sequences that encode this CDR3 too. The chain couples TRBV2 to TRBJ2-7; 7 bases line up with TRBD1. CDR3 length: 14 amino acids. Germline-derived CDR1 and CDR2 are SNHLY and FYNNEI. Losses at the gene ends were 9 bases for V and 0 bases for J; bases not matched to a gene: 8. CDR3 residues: CASKPGQSSYEQYF. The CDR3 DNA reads TGTGCCAGTAAACCGGGACAGAGCTCCTACGAGCAGTACTTC. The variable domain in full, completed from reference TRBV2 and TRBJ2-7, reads EPEVTQTPSHQVTQMGQEVILRCVPISNHLYFYWYRQILGQKVEFLVSFYNNEISEKSEIFDDQFSVERPDGSNFTLKIRSTKLEDSAMYFCASKPGQSSYEQYFGPGTRLTVT.

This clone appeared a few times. CDR3 residues: CASSPRYYEQYF. Here the CDR3 DNA reads TGTGCCAGCAGCCCGAGGTATTACGAGCAGTACTTC. This rearrangement joins TRBV14 to TRBJ2-7; no firm D call. With 4 bases removed from V and 4 bases from J, the gap between germline ends came to 8 bases. CDR3 length: 12 residues. CDR1 SGHDN and CDR2 FVKESK come from the germline V gene.

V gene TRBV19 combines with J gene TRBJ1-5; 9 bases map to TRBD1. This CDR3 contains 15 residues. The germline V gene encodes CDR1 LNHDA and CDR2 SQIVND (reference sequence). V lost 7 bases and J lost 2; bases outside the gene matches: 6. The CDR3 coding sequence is TGTGCCAGTACCAGGGACAGGGCGGGCAATCAGCCCCAGCATTTT. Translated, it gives CASTRDRAGNQPQHF.

CDR3 bases: TGTGCCAGCAGCCCCACGAGAGCCAAAAACATTCAGTACTTC. Translating gives CASSPTRAKNIQYF. The chain recombines TRBV9 with TRBJ2-4; D not resolved. CDR3 size: 14 residues. Germline loops: CDR1 SGDLS, CDR2 YYNGEE. The V end lost 4 bases, the J end lost 0 bases, and 8 bases lay between the germline ends.